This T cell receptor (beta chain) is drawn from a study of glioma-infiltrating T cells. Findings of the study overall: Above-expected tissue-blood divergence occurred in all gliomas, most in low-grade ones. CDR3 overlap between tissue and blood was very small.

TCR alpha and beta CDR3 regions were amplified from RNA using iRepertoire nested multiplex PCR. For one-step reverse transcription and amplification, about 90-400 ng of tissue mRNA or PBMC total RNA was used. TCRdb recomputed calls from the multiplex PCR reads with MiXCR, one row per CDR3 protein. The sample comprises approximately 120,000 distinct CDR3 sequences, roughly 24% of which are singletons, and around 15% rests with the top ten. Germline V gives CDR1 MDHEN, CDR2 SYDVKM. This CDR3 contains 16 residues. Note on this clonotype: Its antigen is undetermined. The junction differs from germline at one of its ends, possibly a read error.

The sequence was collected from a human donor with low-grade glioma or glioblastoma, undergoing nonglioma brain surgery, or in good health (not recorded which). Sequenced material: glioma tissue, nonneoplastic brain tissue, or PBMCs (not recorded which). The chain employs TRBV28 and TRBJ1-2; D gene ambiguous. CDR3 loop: CASTGRETLWNYCYPF. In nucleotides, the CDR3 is TGTGCCAGCACGGGGAGGGAAACATTATGGAACTATTGCTACCCCTTC.